This T cell receptor beta chain was sequenced during a study of CD8 T cells in ankylosing spondylitis. V gave up 2 bases and J gave up 6 bases; unmatched junction bases: 5. Germline loops: CDR1 SGHRS, CDR2 YFSETQ. The CDR3 consists of 14 residues. Findings of the study overall: From matched ankylosing spondylitis synovial fluid, disease-linked clones were reportedly recovered at significantly enriched levels. A CD8+ phenotype characterized the disease-linked clones, which were relatively rare in peripheral blood. Within ankylosing spondylitis blood, a TCR beta motif made up of several highly homologous variants appeared to be characteristic. Earlier work had already found some motif variants in reactive arthritis synovial fluid and blood.

MiXCR, run by TCRdb on the 5' RACE reads, gives a single entry per CDR3 protein. This sample has approximately 350,000 distinct CDR3 sequences, with about 15% found just once. Many counts were recorded for this clonotype. Its antigen is unidentified. The clonotype comes from a male donor with ankylosing spondylitis or in good health (not recorded which). The chain has TRBV5-1 and TRBJ2-1, with TRBD2 identical over 7 bases. Sequenced sample: blood, either unsorted or a sorted T cell fraction (not recorded which). The CDR3 DNA is TGCGCCAGCAGCTTAGCGGGATCACGCAATGAGCAGTTCTTC. Residues: CASSLAGSRNEQFF.